These 31 T cell receptor beta chains originate from one sample sequenced in a study of cytotoxic CD8 clonotypes in ibrutinib-treated CLL. Assay used: immunoSEQ multiplex PCR; TCRdb lists only in-frame clones, some missing. The data contain under 150,000 clones, more than 85% of them seen just once; the ten biggest clones take up more than 10%. The sequenced sample was PBMCs, obtained after 12 months of ibrutinib treatment. These receptors all stem from a human donor with chronic lymphocytic leukemia.

This chain connects TRBV25-1 to TRBJ2-1; TRBD1 aligns across 7 bases. The trim removed 9 bases at V and 3 bases at J, leaving 8 bases unmatched. The CDR3 is made up of 14 amino acids. Germline V gene lookup returns CDR1 MGHDK and CDR2 SYGVNS. CDR3 region: CARPPGQSYNEQFF. As DNA, the CDR3 is TGTGCCAGGCCCCCGGGACAGAGCTACAATGAGCAGTTCTTC.

The chain links TRBV9 to TRBJ2-1; D is perhaps TRBD2 (6 bases). Germline CDR1 and CDR2: SGDLS and YYNGEE. CDR3 length: 15 amino acids. Trimming stripped 4 bases from V and 5 bases from J, with 16 bases between. The CDR3 bases are TGTGCCAGCAGCTCCACGGGAGCACTAAACAATGAGCAGTTCTTC. Protein sequence: CASSSTGALNNEQFF.

The chain links TRBV14 to TRBJ1-4; D remains unclear. Deletions cut 0 bases from V and 1 base from J, with 9 bases between. Looked up from germline, CDR1 is SGHDN and CDR2 is FVKESK. The CDR3 is 16 amino acids. The CDR3 nucleotides read TGTGCCAGCAGCCAAGATTCGCGAGGAACTAATGAAAAACTGTTTTTT. Its protein is CASSQDSRGTNEKLFF.

The chain couples TRBV19 to TRBJ1-5; maybe TRBD1 (5 bases). CDR3 size: 17 residues. The germline V gene encodes CDR1 LNHDA and CDR2 SQIVND (reference sequence). Trimming took 4 bases from V and 0 from J, leaving 16 bases between them. Written as DNA, the CDR3 is TGTGCCAGTAGTACACGGGACTCCAGAGATAGCAATCAGCCCCAGCATTTT. This sequence encodes CASSTRDSRDSNQPQHF.

This chain links TRBV11-2 with TRBJ1-1; D remains ambiguous. V lost 0 bases and J lost 7, with 21 bases in between. This CDR3 is built from 17 residues. Germline V gene data show CDR1 as SGHAT and CDR2 as FQNNGV. The CDR3 sequence is CASSLDFGSWAVIEAFF. The CDR3 nucleotides read TGTGCCAGCAGCTTAGATTTCGGGTCGTGGGCTGTAATTGAAGCTTTCTTT. Based on the CDR3 plus reference TRBV11-2 and TRBJ1-1, the full variable domain is EAGVAQSPRYKIIEKRQSVAFWCNPISGHATLYWYQQILGQGPKLLIQFQNNGVVDDSQLPKDRFSAERLKGVDSTLKIQPAKLEDSAVYLCASSLDFGSWAVIEAFFGQGTRLTVV.

The chain carries TRBV11-1 and TRBJ2-1, with 9 positions matching TRBD2. V gave up 7 bases and J gave up 5 bases; unmatched junction bases: 9. Germline CDR1 is SGHAT and CDR2 is FQDESV (reference sequence). This CDR3 region has 15 residues. The CDR3 DNA follows: TGTGCCAGCAAGCGGGAGGACAGCCCGAACAATGAGCAGTTCTTC. Its translation is CASKREDSPNNEQFF.

The chain is built from TRBV29-1 and TRBJ2-5, with D tentatively TRBD2 (6 bases). The germline gives CDR1 SQVTM, CDR2 ANQGSEA. The V end lost 5 bases, the J end lost 4 bases, and 8 bases lay between the germline ends. The length of the CDR3 is 11 residues. CDR3 region: CSVPGGETQYF. The CDR3 DNA reads TGCAGCGTTCCCGGGGGAGAGACCCAGTACTTC.

A word on this clone: At the DNA level, this CDR3 is encoded by other sequences in the same sample as well. The V and J genes are TRBV6-5 and TRBJ2-7; TRBD2 aligns across 8 bases. Germline values: CDR1 MNHEY, CDR2 SVGAGI. J gave up 1 base and V 5 bases, and 7 bases lay outside the gene matches. CDR3 length: 15 amino acids. The CDR3 region is CASSRGTSGSYEQYF. The CDR3 coding sequence is TGTGCCAGCAGTCGAGGTACTAGCGGTTCCTACGAGCAGTACTTC.

The V gene is TRBV5-4, the J gene TRBJ2-2, with D possibly being TRBD1 (5 bases). The CDR3 length is 17 residues. Looked up from germline, CDR1 is SGHNT and CDR2 is YYREEE (reference sequence). Trimming removed 0 bases at V and 5 bases at J, with 17 bases between. CDR3: CASSLARGRDLTGELFF. The CDR3 DNA follows: TGTGCCAGCAGCTTGGCACGTGGCAGGGATTTAACCGGGGAGCTGTTTTTT.

The chain carries TRBV10-3 and TRBJ1-4; D gene unclear. This CDR3 is built from 14 residues. Germline CDR1 reads ENHRY; CDR2 reads SYGVKD. Trimming removed 2 bases from V and 8 bases from J, with 12 bases in between. DNA of the CDR3: TGTGCCATCAGTGAGCGTGGCGCGGGAGAAAAACTGTTTTTT. This translates into CAISERGAGEKLFF.

The rearrangement joins TRBV7-3 to TRBJ2-1, with D uncertain. Per the germline V gene, CDR1 is SGHTA and CDR2 is FQGTGA. The CDR3 spans 14 residues. Trimming left V 5 bases short and J 4 bases short, with 12 bases between. This CDR3 is CASSPADGYNEQFF. The CDR3 bases are TGTGCCAGCAGCCCCGCCGACGGTTACAATGAGCAGTTCTTC.

This chain joins TRBV5-5 and TRBJ1-1, with no clear D. V lost 3 bases and J 3 bases, leaving 6 bases between the germline ends. The CDR3 length is 12 residues. Germline V gene lookup returns CDR1 SGHKS and CDR2 YYEKEE (reference sequence). The CDR3 spells CASSSADTEAFF. The CDR3 DNA reads TGTGCCAGCAGCTCGGCGGACACTGAAGCTTTCTTT.

DNA of the CDR3: TGCGCCAGCAGCCAAGAATTATCAGGGGGGGAAGCTTTCTTT. Encoded protein: CASSQELSGGEAFF. The chain joins TRBV4-3 to TRBJ1-1; 7 bases agree with TRBD1. The CDR3 spans 14 residues. CDR1 and CDR2 (germline): LGHNA, YSLEER. V shed 0 bases, J shed 8 bases, and the junction held 6 bases outside the gene matches.

This clone was seen only a few times. CDR3 loop: CASSVERENEQFF. CDR3 coding DNA: TGTGCCAGCAGTGTAGAGCGGGAGAATGAGCAGTTCTTC. V and J are TRBV2 and TRBJ2-1; 8 bases are shared with TRBD2. The CDR3 covers 13 residues. V was clipped by 4 bases and J by 7 bases; unmatched bases: 3. Germline V gives CDR1 SNHLY, CDR2 FYNNEI.

The rearrangement uses TRBV11-2 and TRBJ2-5; weak D call: TRBD1 (6 bases). Germline-derived CDR1 and CDR2 are SGHAT and FQNNGV. Trimming shortened V by 5 bases and J by 2 bases, and 15 bases separated the two germline ends. The CDR3 is 15 amino acids. CDR3 residues: CASSVQGMPQETQYF. CDR3 bases: TGTGCCAGCAGCGTACAGGGTATGCCTCAAGAGACCCAGTACTTC.

This rearrangement joins TRBV9 to TRBJ2-2, with D possibly TRBD2 on 6 matching bases. The germline V gene has CDR1 SGDLS and CDR2 YYNGEE. Deletions cut 3 bases from V and 8 bases from J, with 14 bases between. The CDR3 runs to 14 residues. For the CDR3, the DNA is TGTGCCAGCAGCGACATGGGTGGGACTGGGGAGCTGTTTTTT. Translation gives CASSDMGGTGELFF.

The rearrangement links TRBV6-5 to TRBJ2-1; 8 bases map to TRBD1. This CDR3 is 13 amino acids long. Trimming removed 9 bases from V and 5 bases from J; junction bases left unmatched: 6. The germline CDR1 and CDR2 sequences are MNHEY and SVGAGI. Written as DNA, the CDR3 is TGTGCCAGTCAGGGGGCGCCGAACAATGAGCAGTTCTTC. It is translated as CASQGAPNNEQFF.

This rearrangement joins TRBV5-1 to TRBJ2-2; D might be TRBD1 (6 bases). In germline, CDR1 is SGHRS, CDR2 YFSETQ. V was pared by 5 bases and J by 6 bases, with 20 bases between. The CDR3 spans 16 residues. The CDR3 region is CASRSLSGGLPGELFF. CDR3 sequence (DNA): TGCGCCAGCAGGTCCCTGTCTGGGGGCCTACCCGGGGAGCTGTTTTTT. The complete variable domain, with remaining parts taken from reference TRBV5-1 and TRBJ2-2, reads KAGVTQTPRYLIKTRGQQVTLSCSPISGHRSVSWYQQTPGQGLQFLFEYFSETQRNKGNFPGRFSGRQFSNSRSEMNVSTLELGDSALYLCASRSLSGGLPGELFFGEGSRLTVL.

This clone was observed once. The genes are TRBV18 and TRBJ2-2; TRBD2 matches 9 bases. The CDR3 spans 14 residues. The trim removed 8 bases at V and 3 bases at J, leaving 4 bases unmatched. CDR1 is KGHSH, CDR2 LQKENI, per germline. The CDR3: CASAGLAHTGELFF. The DNA of the CDR3 is TGTGCCAGCGCGGGACTAGCACACACCGGGGAGCTGTTTTTT.

The rearrangement links TRBV7-9 to TRBJ2-1, with 12 bases lining up with TRBD2. The V and J ends lost 5 bases and 11 bases, in that order; junction bases with no gene match: 10. There are 15 residues in the CDR3. In germline, CDR1 is SEHNR, CDR2 FQNEAQ (reference sequence). CDR3 nucleotides: TGTGCCAGCAGCCCATCCTCACTAGCGGGAGGAAAGCAGTTCTTC. Its translation: CASSPSSLAGGKQFF.

The chain has TRBV7-9 and TRBJ2-7; D might be TRBD1 (5 bases). The CDR3 runs to 15 residues. The V gene's germline CDR1 is SEHNR and CDR2 FQNEAQ (reference sequence). Trimming shortened V by 1 base and J by 3 bases, and 13 bases separated the two germline ends. CDR3 DNA sequence: TGTGCCAGCAGCTTAGGTGGGGCCGATTTCTACGAGCAGTACTTC. Protein sequence: CASSLGGADFYEQYF.

This clone has just a few counts. The chain uses TRBV7-2 and TRBJ2-3; tentatively, D is TRBD1 or TRBD2 (5 bases each). Trimming removed 5 bases from V and 0 bases from J, with 18 bases in between. Germline CDR1 SGHTA, CDR2 FQGNSA. The CDR3 consists of 17 residues. The CDR3: CASSPLVGTGSTDTQYF. CDR3 DNA: TGTGCCAGCAGCCCCCTAGTGGGGACGGGGAGCACAGATACGCAGTATTTT.

This chain links TRBV19 with TRBJ1-5; D perhaps matches TRBD1 (6 bases). Per the germline V gene, CDR1 is LNHDA and CDR2 is SQIVND (reference sequence). CDR3 length: 15 residues. The V gene lost 7 bases and the J gene lost 0 bases, with 13 bases spanning the gap. CDR3 amino acids: CASTQGPDSNQPQHF. In nucleotides, the CDR3 is TGTGCCAGTACCCAGGGGCCGGATAGCAATCAGCCCCAGCATTTT.

The chain uses TRBV19 and TRBJ2-5; D possibly matches TRBD1 or TRBD2 (6 bases each). From germline, CDR1 is LNHDA and CDR2 SQIVND (reference sequence). This CDR3 has 14 amino acids. V was cut by 4 bases and J by 5 bases, with 14 bases left in between. DNA for the CDR3: TGTGCCAGTAGTAAATTGTACGGGGGCGAGACCCAGTACTTC. As protein: CASSKLYGGETQYF. The entire variable domain, with the rest obtained from reference TRBV19 and TRBJ2-5, is as follows: DGGITQSPKYLFRKEGQNVTLSCEQNLNHDAMYWYRQDPGQGLRLIYYSQIVNDFQKGDIAEGYSVSREKKESFPLTVTSAQKNPTAFYLCASSKLYGGETQYFGPGTRLLVL.

V is TRBV19 and J is TRBJ2-6, with D tentatively TRBD2 (6 bases). Germline V lookup: CDR1 LNHDA, CDR2 SQIVND (reference sequence). Trimming stripped 3 bases from V and 4 bases from J, with 10 bases between. This CDR3 is 15 amino acids long. The CDR3 DNA follows: TGTGCCAGTAGTATCCCGGGGGTCGGGGCCAACGTCCTGACTTTC. Amino acid sequence: CASSIPGVGANVLTF.

The genes are TRBV5-1 and TRBJ2-1, with TRBD2 matching 11 bases. CDR1 is SGHRS, CDR2 YFSETQ, per germline. The V gene end was trimmed by 2 bases and the J gene end by 9 bases; junction bases not matched to a gene: 4. This CDR3 contains 14 residues. CDR3 residues: CASSLLAGVGEQFF. The CDR3 DNA reads TGCGCCAGCAGCTTACTAGCGGGAGTGGGTGAGCAGTTCTTC.

The chain employs TRBV30 and TRBJ1-2; no clear D gene. V was cut by 3 bases and J by 3 bases, with 17 bases left in between. The CDR3 has 15 residues. Germline CDR1 and CDR2: GTSNPN and SVGIG (reference sequence). The CDR3 nucleotides are TGTGCCTGGAGCTCCGGGAGAGGGCTGGACTATGGCTACACCTTC. This translates into CAWSSGRGLDYGYTF. The full variable domain, in which reference TRBV30 and TRBJ1-2 provide the parts outside the CDR3, is SQTIHQWPATLVQPVGSPLSLECTVEGTSNPNLYWYRQAAGRGLQLLFYSVGIGQISSEVPQNLSASRPQDRQFILSSKKLLLSDSGFYLCAWSSGRGLDYGYTFGSGTRLTVV.

In this sample, this clone turned up once. The chain employs TRBV11-2 and TRBJ1-1; TRBD1 matches 8 bases. From germline, CDR1 is SGHAT and CDR2 FQNNGV. CDR3 size: 16 residues. The V segment lost 1 base and the J segment 0 bases; nucleotides outside the gene matches: 4. The CDR3 nucleotides read TGTGCCAGCAGCTTAGCGAGGACAGGGCTGAACACTGAAGCTTTCTTT. Protein: CASSLARTGLNTEAFF.

The CDR3 DNA sequence: TGTGCCAGCAGCTTCGACCGTTGGGGACAAGATGACTATAGCAATCAGCCCCAGCATTTT. Amino acids: CASSFDRWGQDDYSNQPQHF. This chain connects TRBV7-3 to TRBJ1-5, with D possibly TRBD1 on 6 matching bases. The germline V and J ends were trimmed by 3 bases and 0 bases, with 24 bases remaining between them. The germline CDR1 and CDR2 sequences are SGHTA and FQGTGA. The CDR3 spans 20 residues.

V and J are TRBV21-1 and TRBJ2-7; TRBD1 is the table's D call and was not checked against the DNA. TRBV21-1 is designated a pseudogene. This CDR3 is 13 amino acids long. In DNA form, the CDR3 reads TGTGCCAGCAGCGCACAGGGGGCCTACGAGCAGTACTTC. Translating it yields CASSAQGAYEQYF.

This CDR3 is CASSRNAGTGGLEQYF. The DNA of the CDR3 is TGTGCCAGCAGTCGAAACGCCGGGACAGGGGGTCTCGAGCAGTACTTC. The V gene is TRBV28, the J gene TRBJ2-7, with TRBD1 identical over 11 bases. The germline V gene has CDR1 MDHEN and CDR2 SYDVKM. After removal of 5 bases from V and 6 bases from J, the junction contained 12 bases not matched to a gene. The CDR3 loop spans 16 amino acids.